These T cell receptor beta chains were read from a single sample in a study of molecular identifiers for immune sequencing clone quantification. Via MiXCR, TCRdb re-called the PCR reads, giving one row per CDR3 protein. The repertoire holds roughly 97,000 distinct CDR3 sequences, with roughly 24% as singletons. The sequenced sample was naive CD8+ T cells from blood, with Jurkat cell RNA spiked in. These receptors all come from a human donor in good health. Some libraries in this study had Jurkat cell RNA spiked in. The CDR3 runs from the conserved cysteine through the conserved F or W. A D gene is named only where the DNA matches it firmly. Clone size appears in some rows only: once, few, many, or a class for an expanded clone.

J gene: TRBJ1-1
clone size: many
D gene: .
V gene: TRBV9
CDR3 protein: CASSAGGNTEAFF
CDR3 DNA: TGTGCCAGCAGCGCGGGGGGCAACACTGAAGCTTTCTTT

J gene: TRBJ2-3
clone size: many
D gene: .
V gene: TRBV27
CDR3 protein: CASSLQGFGDTQYF
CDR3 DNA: TGTGCCAGCAGTTTACAGGGGTTTGGAGATACGCAGTATTTT

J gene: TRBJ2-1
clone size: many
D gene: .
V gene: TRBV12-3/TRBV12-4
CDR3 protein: CASSSRNRDPKWGNEQFF
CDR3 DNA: TGTGCCAGCAGTTCACGCAACCGGGACCCCAAGTGGGGCAATGAGCAGTTCTTC

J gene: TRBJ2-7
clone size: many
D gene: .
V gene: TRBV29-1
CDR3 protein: CSFSGRLGNEQYF
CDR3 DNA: TGCAGCTTCAGCGGCCGCCTAGGGAACGAGCAGTACTTC

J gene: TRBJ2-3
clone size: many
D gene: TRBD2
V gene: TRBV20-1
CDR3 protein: CSARDQRGGGMRRSGTDTQYF
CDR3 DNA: TGCAGTGCTAGAGATCAGCGGGGGGGCGGTATGAGGCGGTCCGGAACAGATACGCAGTATTTT

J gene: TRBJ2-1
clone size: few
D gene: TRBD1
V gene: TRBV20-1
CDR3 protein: CSAREQGAGNEQFF
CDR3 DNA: TGCAGTGCTAGAGAACAGGGGGCAGGCAATGAGCAGTTCTTC

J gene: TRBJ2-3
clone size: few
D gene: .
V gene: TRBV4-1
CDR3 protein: CASSLLKGGGTDTQYF
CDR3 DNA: TGCGCCAGCAGCCTCTTGAAGGGGGGGGGCACAGATACGCAGTATTTT

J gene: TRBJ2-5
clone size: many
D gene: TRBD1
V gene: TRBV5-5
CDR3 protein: CASSLTGGEETQYF
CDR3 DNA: TGTGCCAGCAGCCTGACAGGGGGTGAAGAGACCCAGTACTTC

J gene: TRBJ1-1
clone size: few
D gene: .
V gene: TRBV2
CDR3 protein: CASSENRSTEAFF
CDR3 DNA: TGTGCCAGCAGTGAAAACCGGAGCACTGAAGCTTTCTTT

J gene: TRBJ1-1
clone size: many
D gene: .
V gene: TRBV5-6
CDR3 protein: CASSLNTGTEAFF
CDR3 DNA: TGTGCCAGCAGCCTAAATACGGGGACTGAAGCTTTCTTT

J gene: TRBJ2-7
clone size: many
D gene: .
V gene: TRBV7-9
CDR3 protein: CASSPRAYEQYF
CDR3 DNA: TGTGCCAGCAGTCCTCGGGCCTACGAGCAGTACTTC

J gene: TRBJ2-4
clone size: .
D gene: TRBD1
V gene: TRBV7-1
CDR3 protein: CASSMTGGGPKNIQYF
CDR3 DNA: TGTGCCAGCAGCATGACAGGGGGGGGCCCCAAAAACATTCAGTACTTC

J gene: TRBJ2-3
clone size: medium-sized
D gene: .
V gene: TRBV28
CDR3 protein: CASSLLGALPMATDTQYF
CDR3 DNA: TGTGCCAGCAGTTTATTGGGGGCCCTTCCAATGGCCACAGATACGCAGTATTTT

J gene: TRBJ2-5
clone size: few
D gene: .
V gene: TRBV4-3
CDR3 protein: CASSQSPQRFGETQYF
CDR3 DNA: TGCGCCAGCAGCCAGAGCCCACAGAGGTTTGGAGAGACCCAGTACTTC

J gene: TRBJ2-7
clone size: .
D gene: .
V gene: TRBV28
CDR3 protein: CASSFSDYSYEEYF
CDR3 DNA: TGTGCCAGCAGTTTTTCGGATTACTCCTACGAGGAGTACTTC

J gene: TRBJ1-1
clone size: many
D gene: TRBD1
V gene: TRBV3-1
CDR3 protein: CASSQTNLGTGGNTEAFF
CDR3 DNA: TGTGCCAGCAGCCAGACGAATTTGGGGACAGGGGGTAACACTGAAGCTTTCTTT

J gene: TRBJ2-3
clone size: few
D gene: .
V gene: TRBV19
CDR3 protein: CASSKAARVHSTDTQYF
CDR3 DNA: TGTGCCAGTAGTAAGGCGGCGAGAGTACACAGCACAGATACGCAGTATTTT

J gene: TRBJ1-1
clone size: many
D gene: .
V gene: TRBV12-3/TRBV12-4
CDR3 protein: CASSPGARNTEAFF
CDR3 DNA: TGTGCCAGCAGCCCGGGGGCTAGGAACACTGAAGCTTTCTTT

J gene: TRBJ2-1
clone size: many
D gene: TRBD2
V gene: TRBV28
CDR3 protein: CASNLMGGRENEQFF
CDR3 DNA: TGTGCCAGCAATCTCATGGGGGGGAGGGAGAATGAGCAGTTCTTC

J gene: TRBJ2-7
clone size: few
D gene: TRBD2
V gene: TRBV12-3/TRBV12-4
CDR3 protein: CASSSLALAGNYEQYF
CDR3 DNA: TGTGCCAGCAGCTCTCTGGCGCTAGCGGGAAACTACGAGCAGTACTTC

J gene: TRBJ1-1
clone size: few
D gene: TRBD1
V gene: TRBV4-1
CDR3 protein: CASSQGPFPGQAANTEAFF
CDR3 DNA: TGCGCCAGCAGCCAAGGCCCCTTCCCGGGACAGGCTGCGAACACTGAAGCTTTCTTT

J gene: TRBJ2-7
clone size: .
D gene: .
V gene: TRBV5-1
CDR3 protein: CASRLAGVDEQYF
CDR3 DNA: TGCGCCAGCAGGTTGGCAGGGGTGGACGAGCAGTACTTC

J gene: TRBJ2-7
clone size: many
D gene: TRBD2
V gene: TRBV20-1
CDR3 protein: CSARDVGGAYEQYF
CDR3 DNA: TGCAGTGCTAGAGATGTGGGAGGGGCCTACGAGCAGTACTTC

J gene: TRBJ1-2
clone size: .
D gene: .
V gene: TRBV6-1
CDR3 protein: CATGKTVTASYGYTF
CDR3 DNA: TGTGCCACCGGAAAAACAGTGACAGCTAGCTATGGCTACACCTTC

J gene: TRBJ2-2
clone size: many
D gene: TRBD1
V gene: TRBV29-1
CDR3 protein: CSVDTGTGGTGELFF
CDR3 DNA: TGCAGCGTTGATACCGGGACAGGGGGCACCGGGGAGCTGTTTTTT

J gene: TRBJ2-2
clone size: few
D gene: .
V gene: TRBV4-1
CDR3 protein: CASSQVGGAGGELFF
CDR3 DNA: TGCGCCAGCAGCCAAGTTGGGGGGGCGGGCGGGGAGCTGTTTTTT

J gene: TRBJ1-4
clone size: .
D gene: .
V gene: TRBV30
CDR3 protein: CAWKGQPLNEKLFF
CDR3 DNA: TGTGCCTGGAAGGGGCAACCACTAAATGAAAAACTGTTTTTT

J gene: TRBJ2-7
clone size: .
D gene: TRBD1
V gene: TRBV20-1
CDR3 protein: CSARERRGSSYEQYF
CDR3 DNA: TGCAGTGCTAGAGAACGCAGGGGGAGCTCCTACGAGCAGTACTTC

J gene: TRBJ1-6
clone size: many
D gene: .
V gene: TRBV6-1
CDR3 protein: CASSEWARVNSPLHF
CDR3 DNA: TGTGCCAGCAGTGAATGGGCAAGGGTGAATTCACCCCTCCACTTT

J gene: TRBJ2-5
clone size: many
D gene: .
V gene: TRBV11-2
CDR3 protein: CASSRAHRVQETQYF
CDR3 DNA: TGTGCCAGCAGCCGGGCCCACAGGGTCCAAGAGACCCAGTACTTC

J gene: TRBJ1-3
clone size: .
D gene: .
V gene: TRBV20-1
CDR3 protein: CSARDPRTDSGNTIYF
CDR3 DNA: TGCAGTGCTAGAGATCCTCGGACAGACTCTGGAAACACCATATATTTT

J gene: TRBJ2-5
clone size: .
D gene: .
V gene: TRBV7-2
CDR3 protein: CASSPALHYQETQYF
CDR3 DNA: TGTGCCAGCAGCCCCGCACTTCACTACCAAGAGACCCAGTACTTC

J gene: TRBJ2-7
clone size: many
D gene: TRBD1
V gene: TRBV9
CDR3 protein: CASSVGDSDYEQYF
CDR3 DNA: TGTGCCAGCAGCGTAGGGGACAGCGACTACGAGCAGTACTTC

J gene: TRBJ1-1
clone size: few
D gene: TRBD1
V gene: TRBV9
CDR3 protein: CASSGTGWNTEAFF
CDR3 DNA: TGTGCCAGCAGCGGGACAGGGTGGAACACTGAAGCTTTCTTT

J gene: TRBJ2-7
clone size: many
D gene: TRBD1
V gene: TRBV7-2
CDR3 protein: CASSLARTGGDEQYF
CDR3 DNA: TGTGCCAGCAGCTTAGCCCGGACAGGGGGCGACGAGCAGTACTTC

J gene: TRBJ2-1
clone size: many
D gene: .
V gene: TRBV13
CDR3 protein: CASSSGPDNEQFF
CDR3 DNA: TGTGCCAGCAGCTCGGGGCCTGACAATGAGCAGTTCTTC

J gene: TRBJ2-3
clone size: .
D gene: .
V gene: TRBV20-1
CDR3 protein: CSASWGGASTATQYF
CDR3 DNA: TGCAGTGCTAGCTGGGGCGGGGCGAGCACAGCTACGCAGTATTTT

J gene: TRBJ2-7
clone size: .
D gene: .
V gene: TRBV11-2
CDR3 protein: CASSLVVAFGEQYF
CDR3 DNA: TGTGCCAGCAGCTTAGTCGTGGCCTTTGGAGAGCAGTACTTC

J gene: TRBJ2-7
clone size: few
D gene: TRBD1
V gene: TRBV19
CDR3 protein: CASRKTGVYEQYF
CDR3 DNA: TGTGCCAGTAGGAAGACAGGGGTGTACGAGCAGTACTTC

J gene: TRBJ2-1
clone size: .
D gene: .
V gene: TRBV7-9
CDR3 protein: CASRSTDNEQFF
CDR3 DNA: TGTGCCAGCAGGTCGACTGATAATGAGCAGTTCTTC

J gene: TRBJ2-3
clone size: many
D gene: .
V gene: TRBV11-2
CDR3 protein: CASSLGTEYTDTQYF
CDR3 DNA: TGTGCCAGCAGCTTAGGGACGGAATACACAGATACGCAGTATTTT

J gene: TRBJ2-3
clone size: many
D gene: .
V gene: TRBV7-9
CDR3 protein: CASSRDRTDTQYF
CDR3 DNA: TGTGCCAGCAGCAGGGACCGAACAGATACGCAGTATTTT

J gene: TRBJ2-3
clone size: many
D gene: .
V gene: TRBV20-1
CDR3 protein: CSARDSNTDTQYF
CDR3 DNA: TGCAGTGCTAGGGACAGCAACACAGATACGCAGTATTTT

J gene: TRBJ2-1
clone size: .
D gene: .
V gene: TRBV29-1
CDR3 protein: CSAGEISYNEQFF
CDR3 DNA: TGCAGCGCCGGAGAGATCTCCTACAATGAGCAGTTCTTC

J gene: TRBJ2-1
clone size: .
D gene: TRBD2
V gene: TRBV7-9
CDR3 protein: CASSLFLAGINNEQFF
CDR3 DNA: TGTGCCAGCAGCTTATTCCTAGCGGGAATCAACAATGAGCAGTTCTTC

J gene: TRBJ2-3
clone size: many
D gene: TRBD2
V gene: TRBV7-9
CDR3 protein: CASSGGGSLFTDTQYF
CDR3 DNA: TGTGCCAGCAGCGGGGGGGGATCCCTCTTCACAGATACGCAGTATTTT

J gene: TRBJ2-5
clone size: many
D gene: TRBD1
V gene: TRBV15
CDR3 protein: CATSRGDSHQETQYF
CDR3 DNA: TGTGCCACCAGCAGAGGGGACAGCCACCAAGAGACCCAGTACTTC

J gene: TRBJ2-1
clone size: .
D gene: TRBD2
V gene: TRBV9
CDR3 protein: CASSVASGLGHEQFF
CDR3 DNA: TGTGCCAGCAGCGTAGCTTCGGGACTAGGGCATGAGCAGTTCTTC

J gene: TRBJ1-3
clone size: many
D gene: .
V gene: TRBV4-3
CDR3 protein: CASSQDRAGLGNTIYF
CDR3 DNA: TGCGCCAGCAGCCAAGATCGGGCAGGGTTAGGAAACACCATATATTTT

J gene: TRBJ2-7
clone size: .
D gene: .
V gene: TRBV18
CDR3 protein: CASSPPVWTASSYEQYF
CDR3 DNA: TGTGCCAGCTCACCACCGGTATGGACAGCTAGCTCCTACGAGCAGTACTTC

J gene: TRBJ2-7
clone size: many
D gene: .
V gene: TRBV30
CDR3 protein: CACNRQPRDNIIPQYF
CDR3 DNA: TGTGCCTGTAATCGTCAGCCGCGGGACAACATCATCCCCCAGTACTTC

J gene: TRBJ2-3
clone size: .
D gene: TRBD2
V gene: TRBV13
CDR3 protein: CASSLRTSGDTDTQYF
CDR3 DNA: TGTGCCAGCAGCTTACGGACTAGCGGGGATACAGATACGCAGTATTTT

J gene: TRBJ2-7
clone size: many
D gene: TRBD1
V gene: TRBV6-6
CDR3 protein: CASSYRTGAGGDEQYF
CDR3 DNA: TGTGCCAGCAGTTACAGGACAGGGGCCGGCGGGGACGAGCAGTACTTC

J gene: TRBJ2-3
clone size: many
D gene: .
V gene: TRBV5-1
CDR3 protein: CASSLEGAPLNTQYF
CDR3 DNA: TGCGCCAGCAGCTTGGAAGGGGCCCCCTTAAATACGCAGTATTTT

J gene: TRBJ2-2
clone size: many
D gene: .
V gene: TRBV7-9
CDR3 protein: CASSFRTGELFF
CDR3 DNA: TGTGCCAGCAGCTTTCGGACCGGGGAGCTGTTTTTT

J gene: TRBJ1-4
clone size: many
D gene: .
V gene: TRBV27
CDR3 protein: CASSFPGAEKLFF
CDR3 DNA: TGTGCCAGCAGTTTTCCAGGGGCTGAAAAACTGTTTTTT

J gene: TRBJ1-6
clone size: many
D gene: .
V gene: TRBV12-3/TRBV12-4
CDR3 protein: CASSLGQGRSPLHF
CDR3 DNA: TGTGCCAGCAGTTTGGGCCAGGGACGCTCACCCCTCCACTTT

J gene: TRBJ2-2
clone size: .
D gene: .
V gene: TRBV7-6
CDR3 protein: CASSSSVEAGELFF
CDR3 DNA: TGTGCCAGCAGCTCGTCCGTGGAAGCCGGGGAGCTGTTTTTT

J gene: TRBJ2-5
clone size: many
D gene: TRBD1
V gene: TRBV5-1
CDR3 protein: CASIHRDRETQETQYF
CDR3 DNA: TGCGCCAGCATCCACAGGGACAGAGAGACCCAAGAGACCCAGTACTTC